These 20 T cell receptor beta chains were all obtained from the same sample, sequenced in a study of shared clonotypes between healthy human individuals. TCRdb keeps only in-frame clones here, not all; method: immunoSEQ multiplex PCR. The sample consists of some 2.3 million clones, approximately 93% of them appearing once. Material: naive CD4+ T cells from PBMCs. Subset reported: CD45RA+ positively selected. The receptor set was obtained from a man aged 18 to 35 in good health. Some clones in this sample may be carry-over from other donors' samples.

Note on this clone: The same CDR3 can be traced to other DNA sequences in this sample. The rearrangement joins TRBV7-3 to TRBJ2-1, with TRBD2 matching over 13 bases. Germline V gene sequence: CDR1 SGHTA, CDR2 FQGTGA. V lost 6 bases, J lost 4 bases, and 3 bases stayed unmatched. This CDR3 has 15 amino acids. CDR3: CASSRGLAGYNEQFF. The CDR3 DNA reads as TGTGCCAGCAGTCGGGGACTAGCGGGATACAATGAGCAGTTCTTC.

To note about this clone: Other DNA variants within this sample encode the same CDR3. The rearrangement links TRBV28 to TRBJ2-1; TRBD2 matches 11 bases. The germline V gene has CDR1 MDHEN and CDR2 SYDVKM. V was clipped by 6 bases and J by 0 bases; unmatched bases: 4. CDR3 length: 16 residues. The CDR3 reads CASSPGTSGSYNEQFF. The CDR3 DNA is TGTGCCAGCAGCCCCGGGACTAGCGGCTCCTACAATGAGCAGTTCTTC.

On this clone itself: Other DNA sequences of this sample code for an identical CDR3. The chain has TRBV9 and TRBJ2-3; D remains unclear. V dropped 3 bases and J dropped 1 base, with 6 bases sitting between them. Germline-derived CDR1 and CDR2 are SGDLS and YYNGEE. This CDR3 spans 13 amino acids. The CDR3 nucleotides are TGTGCCAGCAGCGGCCGAGGCACAGATACGCAGTATTTT. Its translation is CASSGRGTDTQYF.

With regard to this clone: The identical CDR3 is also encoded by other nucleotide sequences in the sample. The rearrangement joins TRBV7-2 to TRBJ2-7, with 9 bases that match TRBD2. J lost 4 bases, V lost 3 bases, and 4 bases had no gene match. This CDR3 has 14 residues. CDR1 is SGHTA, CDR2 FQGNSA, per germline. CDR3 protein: CASSLDSGSYEQYF. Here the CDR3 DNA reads TGTGCCAGCAGCTTGGATAGCGGGAGTTACGAGCAGTACTTC.

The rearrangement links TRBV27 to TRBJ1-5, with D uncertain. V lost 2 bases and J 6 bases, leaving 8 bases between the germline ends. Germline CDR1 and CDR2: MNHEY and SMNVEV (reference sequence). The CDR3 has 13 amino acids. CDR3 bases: TGTGCCAGCAGTTTAAGAGTAGGTCAGCCCCAGCATTTT. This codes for CASSLRVGQPQHF.

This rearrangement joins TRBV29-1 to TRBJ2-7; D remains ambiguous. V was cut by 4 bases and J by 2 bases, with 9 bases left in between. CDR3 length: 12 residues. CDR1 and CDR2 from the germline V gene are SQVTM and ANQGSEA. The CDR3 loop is CSVGPHAYEQYF. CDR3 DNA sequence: TGCAGCGTTGGCCCACACGCCTACGAGCAGTACTTC.

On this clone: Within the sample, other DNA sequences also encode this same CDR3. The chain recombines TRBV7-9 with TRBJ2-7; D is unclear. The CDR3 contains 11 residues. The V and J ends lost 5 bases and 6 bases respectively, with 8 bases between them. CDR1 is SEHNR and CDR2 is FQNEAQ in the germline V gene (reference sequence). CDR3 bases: TGTGCCAGCAGCCTTTTCGGCGAGCAGTACTTC. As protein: CASSLFGEQYF. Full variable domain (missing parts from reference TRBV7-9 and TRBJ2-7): DTGVSQNPRHKITKRGQNVTFRCDPISEHNRLYWYRQTLGQGPEFLTYFQNEAQLEKSRLLSDRFSAERPKGSFSTLEIQRTEQGDSAMYLCASSLFGEQYFGPGTRLTVT.

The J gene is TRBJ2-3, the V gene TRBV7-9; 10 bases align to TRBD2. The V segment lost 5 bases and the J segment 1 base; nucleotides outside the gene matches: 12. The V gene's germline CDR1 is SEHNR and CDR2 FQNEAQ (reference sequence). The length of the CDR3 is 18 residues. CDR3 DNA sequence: TGTGCCAGCAGCCACATCGCTAGCGGGAGTGGGGGCACAGATACGCAGTATTTT. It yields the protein CASSHIASGSGGTDTQYF.

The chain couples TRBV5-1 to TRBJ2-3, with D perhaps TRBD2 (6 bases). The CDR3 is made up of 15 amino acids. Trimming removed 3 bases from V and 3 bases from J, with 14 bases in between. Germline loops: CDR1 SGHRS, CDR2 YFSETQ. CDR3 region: CASSYGLLRTDTQYF. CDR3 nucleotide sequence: TGCGCCAGCAGCTACGGACTACTCAGGACAGATACGCAGTATTTT.

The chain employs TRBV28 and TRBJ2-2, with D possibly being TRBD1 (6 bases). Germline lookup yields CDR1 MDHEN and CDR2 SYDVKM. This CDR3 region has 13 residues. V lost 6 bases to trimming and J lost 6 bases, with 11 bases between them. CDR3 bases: TGTGCCAGCAGCGTGGACAGCGCCGGGGAGCTGTTTTTT. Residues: CASSVDSAGELFF.

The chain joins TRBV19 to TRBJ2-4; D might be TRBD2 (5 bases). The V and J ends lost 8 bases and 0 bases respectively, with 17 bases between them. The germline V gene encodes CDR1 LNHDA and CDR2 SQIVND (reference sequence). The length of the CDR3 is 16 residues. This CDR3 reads CASGSTGEVAKNIQYF. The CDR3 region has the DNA TGTGCCAGTGGGTCGACCGGGGAAGTAGCCAAAAACATTCAGTACTTC.

The CDR3 sequence is CASSTQGALGYTF. The DNA of the CDR3 is TGTGCCAGCAGCACACAGGGGGCGCTTGGCTACACCTTC. The rearrangement uses TRBV7-3 and TRBJ1-2; 9 bases map to TRBD1. Germline values: CDR1 SGHTA, CDR2 FQGTGA. The CDR3 length is 13 residues. V shed 5 bases and J 7 bases; nucleotides not matched to a gene: 5. The whole variable domain, filled in from reference TRBV7-3 and TRBJ1-2, reads GAGVSQTPSNKVTEKGKYVELRCDPISGHTALYWYRQSLGQGPEFLIYFQGTGAADDSGLPNDRFFAVRPEGSVSTLKIQRTERGDSAVYLCASSTQGALGYTFGSGTRLTVV.

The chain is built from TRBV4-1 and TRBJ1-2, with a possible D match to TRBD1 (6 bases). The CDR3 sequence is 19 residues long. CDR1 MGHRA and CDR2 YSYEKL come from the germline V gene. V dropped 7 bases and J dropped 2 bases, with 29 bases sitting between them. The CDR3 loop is CASTLRFPEGGATNYGYTF. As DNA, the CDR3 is TGCGCCAGCACCCTAAGATTCCCGGAGGGGGGGGCAACGAACTATGGCTACACCTTC.

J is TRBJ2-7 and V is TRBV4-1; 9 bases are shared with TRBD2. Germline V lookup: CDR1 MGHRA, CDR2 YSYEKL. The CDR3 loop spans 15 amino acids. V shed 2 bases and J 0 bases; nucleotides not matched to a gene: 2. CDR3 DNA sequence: TGCGCCAGCAGCCAACGGACTAGCGTCTCCTACGAGCAGTACTTC. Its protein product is CASSQRTSVSYEQYF.

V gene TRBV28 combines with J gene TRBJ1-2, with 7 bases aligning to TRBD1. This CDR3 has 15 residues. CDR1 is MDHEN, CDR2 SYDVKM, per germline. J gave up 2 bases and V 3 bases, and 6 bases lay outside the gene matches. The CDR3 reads CASSFLDRRNYGYTF. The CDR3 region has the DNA TGTGCCAGCAGTTTCTTGGACAGGAGGAACTATGGCTACACCTTC.

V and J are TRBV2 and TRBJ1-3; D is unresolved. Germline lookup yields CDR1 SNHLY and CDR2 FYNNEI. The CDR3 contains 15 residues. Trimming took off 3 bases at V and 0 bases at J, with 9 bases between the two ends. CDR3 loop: CASSDQPGSGNTIYF. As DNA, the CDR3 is TGTGCCAGCAGTGATCAGCCAGGCTCTGGAAACACCATATATTTT.

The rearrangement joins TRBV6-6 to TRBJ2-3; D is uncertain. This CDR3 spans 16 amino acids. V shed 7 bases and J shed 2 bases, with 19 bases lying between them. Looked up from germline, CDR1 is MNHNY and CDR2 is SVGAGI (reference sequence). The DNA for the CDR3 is TGTGCCAGCACCCCCGTCCAAGGTACCGCCACAGATACGCAGTATTTT. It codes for CASTPVQGTATDTQYF.

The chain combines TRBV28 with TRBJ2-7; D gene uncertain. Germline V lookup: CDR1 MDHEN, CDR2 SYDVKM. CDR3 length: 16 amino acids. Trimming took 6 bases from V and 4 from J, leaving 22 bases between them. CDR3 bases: TGTGCCAGCAGACCCTTAGGCGTTCTGGGGTCTTACGAGCAGTACTTC. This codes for CASRPLGVLGSYEQYF.

The CDR3 is CASSPQGHSLTEAFF. The CDR3 DNA is TGTGCCAGCTCGCCGCAGGGGCACTCACTTACTGAAGCTTTCTTT. The chain employs TRBV18 and TRBJ1-1; D possibly corresponds to TRBD1 (6 bases). Per the germline V gene, CDR1 is KGHSH and CDR2 is LQKENI. V shed 6 bases and J shed 5 bases, with 19 bases lying between them. The CDR3 sequence is 15 residues long.

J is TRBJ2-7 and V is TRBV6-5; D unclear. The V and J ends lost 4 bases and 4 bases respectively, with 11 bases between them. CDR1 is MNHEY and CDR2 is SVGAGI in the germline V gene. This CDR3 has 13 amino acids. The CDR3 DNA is TGTGCCAGCAGTTCCCTGGGTGGTTACGAGCAGTACTTC. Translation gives CASSSLGGYEQYF.